The following is a T cell receptor (beta chain) sequence with its context. Its target is unknown. The V and J ends lost 6 bases and 5 bases, in that order; junction bases with no gene match: 10. This CDR3 has 14 amino acids. This record comes from a study of post-analysis software for immune sequencing data. Points from the study as a whole: There were five TRBV segments more frequent in patients than controls, and TRBV5-6, TRBV5-1 and TRBV20-1 were among them.

Incorporated into the TCR beta cDNA libraries were unique molecular identifiers, which served to reduce PCR and sequencing biases. Each CDR3 protein gets one entry after TCRdb re-called the PCR reads with MiXCR. The sample records hundreds of thousands of distinct CDR3 sequences, roughly 30% being singletons. Sample: blood. The sequence came from a girl aged 5-17 years with multiple sclerosis. This sequence joins TRBV12-3 or TRBV12-4 and TRBJ2-7; 7 positions match TRBD1. The CDR3 bases are TGTGCCAGCAGACTAGACAGGGCCATGGACGAGCAGTACTTC. Translated: CASRLDRAMDEQYF.